This TCR beta chain was recovered during a study of identical twins. This clonotype was picked up a small number of times. A single record per CDR3 protein comes from TCRdb applying MiXCR to the 5' RACE reads. The sample holds under 250,000 distinct CDR3 sequences; around 9.6% are singletons and the top ten take 5% to 6%. Trimming cost V 5 bases and J 2 bases, with 13 bases left between them. This CDR3 region has 16 residues. CDR1 and CDR2 (germline): MNHNS, SASEGT. This chain uses TRBV6-1 with TRBJ2-6, with a tentative D call TRBD2 (6 bases). The clonotype originates from a young woman in good health. The source material was memory (CD45RO+) T cells sorted from blood. The chain's CDR3 is CASSRPRGAGANVLTF. CDR3 bases: TGTGCCAGCAGTCGACCTCGCGGGGCTGGGGCCAACGTCCTGACTTTC.